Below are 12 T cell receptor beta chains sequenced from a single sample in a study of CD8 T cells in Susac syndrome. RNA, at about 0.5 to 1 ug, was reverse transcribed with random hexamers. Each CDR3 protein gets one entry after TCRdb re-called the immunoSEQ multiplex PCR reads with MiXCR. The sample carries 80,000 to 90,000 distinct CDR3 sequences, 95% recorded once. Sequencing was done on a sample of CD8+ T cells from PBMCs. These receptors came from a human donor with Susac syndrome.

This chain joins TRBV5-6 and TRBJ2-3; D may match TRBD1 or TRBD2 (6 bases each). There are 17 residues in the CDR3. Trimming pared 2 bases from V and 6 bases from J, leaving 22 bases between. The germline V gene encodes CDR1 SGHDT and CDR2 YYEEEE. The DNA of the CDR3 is TGTGCCAGCAGCTTTGACGGGGGCGATCCGTCACTGGATACGCAGTATTTT. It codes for CASSFDGGDPSLDTQYF.

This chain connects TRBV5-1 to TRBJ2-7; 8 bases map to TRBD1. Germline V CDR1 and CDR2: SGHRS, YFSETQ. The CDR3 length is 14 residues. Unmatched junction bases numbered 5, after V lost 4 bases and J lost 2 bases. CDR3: CASSPKDRAYEQYF. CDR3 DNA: TGCGCCAGCAGCCCAAAGGACAGGGCCTACGAGCAGTACTTC.

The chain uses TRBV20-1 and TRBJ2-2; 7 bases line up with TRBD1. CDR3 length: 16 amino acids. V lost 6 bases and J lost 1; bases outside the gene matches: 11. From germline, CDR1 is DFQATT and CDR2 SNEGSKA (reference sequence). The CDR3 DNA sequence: TGCAGTGCCCTGCGCAGGGGGTTGAGGAACACCGGGGAGCTGTTTTTT. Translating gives CSALRRGLRNTGELFF.

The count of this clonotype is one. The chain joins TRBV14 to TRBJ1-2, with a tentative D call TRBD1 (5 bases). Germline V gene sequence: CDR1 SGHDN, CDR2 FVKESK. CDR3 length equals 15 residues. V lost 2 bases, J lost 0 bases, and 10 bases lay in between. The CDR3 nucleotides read TGTGCCAGCAGCCAAAGGACACCACCTAACTATGGCTACACCTTC. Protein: CASSQRTPPNYGYTF.

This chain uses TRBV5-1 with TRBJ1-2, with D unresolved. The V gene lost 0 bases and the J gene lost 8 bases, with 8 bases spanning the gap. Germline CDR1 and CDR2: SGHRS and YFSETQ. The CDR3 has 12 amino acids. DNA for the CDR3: TGCGCCAGCAGCTTGGAGGGAGGGGGCTACACCTTC. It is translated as CASSLEGGGYTF.

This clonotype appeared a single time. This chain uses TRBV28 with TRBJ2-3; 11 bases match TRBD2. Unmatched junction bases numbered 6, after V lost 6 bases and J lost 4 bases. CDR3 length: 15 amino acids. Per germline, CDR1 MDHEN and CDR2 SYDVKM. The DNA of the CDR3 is TGTGCCAGCAGCCAACTAGCGGGAGTGGCAGATACGCAGTATTTT. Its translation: CASSQLAGVADTQYF.

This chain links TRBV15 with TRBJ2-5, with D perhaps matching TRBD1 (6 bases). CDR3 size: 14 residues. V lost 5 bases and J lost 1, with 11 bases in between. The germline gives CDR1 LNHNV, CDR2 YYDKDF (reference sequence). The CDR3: CATSPGRGQETQYF. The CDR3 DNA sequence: TGTGCCACCAGCCCCGGCAGGGGCCAAGAGACCCAGTACTTC.

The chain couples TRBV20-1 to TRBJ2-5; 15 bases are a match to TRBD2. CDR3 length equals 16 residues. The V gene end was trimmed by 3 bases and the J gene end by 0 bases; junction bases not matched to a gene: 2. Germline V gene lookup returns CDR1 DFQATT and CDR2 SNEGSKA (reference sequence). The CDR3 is CSARGTSGRHQETQYF. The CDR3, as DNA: TGCAGTGCTAGGGGGACTAGCGGGAGGCACCAAGAGACCCAGTACTTC.

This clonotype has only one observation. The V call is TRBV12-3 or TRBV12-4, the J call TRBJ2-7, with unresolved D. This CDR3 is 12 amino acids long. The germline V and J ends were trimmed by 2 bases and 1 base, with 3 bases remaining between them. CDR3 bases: TGTGCCAGCAGTTTAATGTCCTACGAGCAGTACTTC. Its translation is CASSLMSYEQYF.

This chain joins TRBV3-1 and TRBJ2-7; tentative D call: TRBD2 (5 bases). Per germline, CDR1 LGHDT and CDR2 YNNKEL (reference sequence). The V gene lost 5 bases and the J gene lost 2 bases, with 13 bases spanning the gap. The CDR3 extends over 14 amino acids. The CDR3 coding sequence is TGTGCCAGCAGCTCATGGACTCCCACCTACGAGCAGTACTTC. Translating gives CASSSWTPTYEQYF.

CDR3 in amino acids: CSAGWEGNYEQYF. CDR3 bases: TGCAGTGCTGGATGGGAGGGGAACTACGAGCAGTACTTC. The V call is TRBV20-1, the J call TRBJ2-7; the match to TRBD2 covers 7 bases. Germline V gene sequence: CDR1 DFQATT, CDR2 SNEGSKA (reference sequence). V trimming: 5 bases; J trimming: 3 bases; junction bases outside the gene matches: 7. The CDR3 spans 13 residues.

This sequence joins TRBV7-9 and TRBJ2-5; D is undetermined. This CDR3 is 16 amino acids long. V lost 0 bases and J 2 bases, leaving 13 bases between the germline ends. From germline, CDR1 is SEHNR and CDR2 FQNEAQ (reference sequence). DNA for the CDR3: TGTGCCAGCAGCTTAGCGGCACCGCGAAATCAAGAGACCCAGTACTTC. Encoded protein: CASSLAAPRNQETQYF.